The 2 T cell receptor beta chains below all came from one sample that was sequenced in a study of blood T cell repertoires in COVID-19 (dated by TCRdb to 2018 to 2020). Receptors were amplified or captured by the immunoSEQ multiplex PCR assay. Sourced from immuneACCESS, this table was stored by TCRdb with only in-frame sequences that have V and J called. A share of the clones is absent; for the studies checked, an unresolved V gene accounts for under half, and the remainder has no known explanation. The sample contains about 170,000 clones, 82% of them found a single time. Roughly 9.1% of the sample rests with the top ten. The sequenced material came from peripheral blood. The receptors originated from a woman in her 70s with acute or convalescent COVID-19.

The chain recombines TRBV30 with TRBJ2-5; D gene uncertain. The CDR3 spans 12 residues. Trimming pared 1 base from V and 5 bases from J, leaving 8 bases between. Germline CDR1 reads GTSNPN; CDR2 reads SVGIG (reference sequence). The CDR3 DNA reads TGTGCCTGGAGTGCTCAGAGGGAGACCCAGTACTTC. This gives the protein CAWSAQRETQYF.

J is TRBJ1-6 and V is TRBV4-3, with D possibly matching TRBD1 (6 bases). Germline V lookup: CDR1 LGHNA, CDR2 YSLEER. The CDR3 is made up of 20 amino acids. The ends were cut back, 0 bases at V and 0 bases at J, with 18 bases in the middle. As DNA, the CDR3 is TGCGCCAGCAGCCAAGATAGCGCGGACAGATGGAGCTCCTATAATTCACCCCTCCACTTT. This encodes CASSQDSADRWSSYNSPLHF.